A selection of T cell receptor beta chains follows, all from one sample in a study of the immune and genomic landscape of osteosarcoma. Assay used: immunoSEQ multiplex PCR; TCRdb lists only in-frame clones, some missing. The sample comprises roughly 500 clones, over 70% of which are singletons, and about 57% rests with the top ten. The specimen sequenced was metastatic tumor tissue from the chest wall. These receptors came from a woman aged 18 to 35 with osteosarcoma. Both conserved end residues are part of each CDR3.

J | V | CDR3
TRBJ2-6 | TRBV4-1 | CASSLAEGTGANVLTF
TRBJ2-7 | TRBV10-3 | CAIRRVGSYEQYF
TRBJ1-4 | TRBV28 | CASKESRGTEGEKLFF
TRBJ2-3 | TRBV9 | CASSGGLAGAGVTDTQYF
TRBJ1-4 | TRBV4-1 | CASSQGGTLLNEKLFF
TRBJ2-3 | TRBV4-1 | CASSRGLAVRDADTQYF
TRBJ2-5 | TRBV18 | CASWEGRKDKETQYF
TRBJ1-2 | TRBV11-2 | CASSLGQGALNGYTF
TRBJ2-2 | TRBV10-3 | CAISVRGRRNTGELFF
TRBJ1-2 | TRBV7-9 | CASSSEFYGYTF
TRBJ1-5 | TRBV5-1 | CASSLEGADNQPQHF
TRBJ2-3 | TRBV15 | CATSRTTGRIDTQYF
TRBJ2-1 | TRBV19 | CASSILAGAYEQFF
TRBJ2-7 | TRBV7-4 | CASSPTPGSAYEQYF
TRBJ2-3 | TRBV5-4 | CASSFLLAGGPTDTQYF
TRBJ1-2 | TRBV25-1 | CASSAGTKGYGYTF
TRBJ1-2 | TRBV5-6 | CASSLDSAGYTF
TRBJ1-5 | TRBV9 | CASSNGDINQPQHF
TRBJ1-4 | TRBV28 | CASSRDVAVGEKLFF
TRBJ1-2 | TRBV5-1 | CASSYHRAGEYTF
TRBJ1-3 | TRBV7-9 | CASSLDERDTIYF
TRBJ2-3 | TRBV4-1 | CASSQDKTDHDTDTQYF
TRBJ2-7 | TRBV6-1 | CASSEAQYGGLGYEQYF
TRBJ1-5 | TRBV11-2 | CASSPSGEGNQPQHF
TRBJ2-2 | TRBV6-4 | CASARDDTGELFF
TRBJ1-2 | TRBV15 | CATSGAGTGVYGYTF
TRBJ2-1 | TRBV7-6 | CASSLVAPQAGGPQWQFF
TRBJ2-1 | TRBV7-6 | CASSLSGGVYNEQFF
TRBJ1-1 | TRBV9 | CASSPNTVNTEAFF
TRBJ2-7 | TRBV7-8 | CASSPTPGSAYEQYF
TRBJ2-3 | TRBV10-3 | CAITKTGQNTDTQYF
TRBJ2-1 | TRBV6-4 | CASSDSPGGGSNEQFF
TRBJ1-1 | TRBV7-6 | CASSLQGGRNTEAFF